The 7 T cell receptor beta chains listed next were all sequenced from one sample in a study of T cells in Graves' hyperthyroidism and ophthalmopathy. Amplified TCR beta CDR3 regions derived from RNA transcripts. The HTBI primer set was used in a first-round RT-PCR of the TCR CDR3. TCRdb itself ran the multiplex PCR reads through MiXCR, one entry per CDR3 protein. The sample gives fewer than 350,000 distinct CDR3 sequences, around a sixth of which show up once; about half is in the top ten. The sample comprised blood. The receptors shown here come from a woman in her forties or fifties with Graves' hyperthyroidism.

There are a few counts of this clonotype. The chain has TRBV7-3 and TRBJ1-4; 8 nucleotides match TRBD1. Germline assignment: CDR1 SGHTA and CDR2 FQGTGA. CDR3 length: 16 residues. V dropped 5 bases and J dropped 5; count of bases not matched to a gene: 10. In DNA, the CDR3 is TGTGCCAGCAGCACCCCCGGACAGGGCAGAAATGAAAAACTGTTTTTT. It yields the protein CASSTPGQGRNEKLFF. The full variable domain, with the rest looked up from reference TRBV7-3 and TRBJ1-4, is GAGVSQTPSNKVTEKGKYVELRCDPISGHTALYWYRQSLGQGPEFLIYFQGTGAADDSGLPNDRFFAVRPEGSVSTLKIQRTERGDSAVYLCASSTPGQGRNEKLFFGSGTQLSVL.

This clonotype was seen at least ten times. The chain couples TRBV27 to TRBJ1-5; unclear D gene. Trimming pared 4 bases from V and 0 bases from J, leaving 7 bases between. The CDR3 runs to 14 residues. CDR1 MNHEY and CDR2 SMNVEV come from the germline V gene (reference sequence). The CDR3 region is CASSYAGSNQPQHF. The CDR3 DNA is TGTGCCAGCAGTTATGCAGGTAGCAATCAGCCCCAGCATTTT.

The CDR3 here is CASSPSQMSETQYF. CDR3 DNA sequence: TGTGCCAGCAGTCCATCCCAGATGTCAGAGACCCAGTACTTC. This sequence joins TRBV27 and TRBJ2-5, with D hard to call. Germline lookup yields CDR1 MNHEY and CDR2 SMNVEV (reference sequence). Trimming stripped 5 bases from V and 4 bases from J, with 14 bases between. The CDR3 consists of 14 residues.

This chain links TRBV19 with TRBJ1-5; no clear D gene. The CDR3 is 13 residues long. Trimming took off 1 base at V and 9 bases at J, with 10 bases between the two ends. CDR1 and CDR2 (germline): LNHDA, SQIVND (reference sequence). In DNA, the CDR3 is TGTGCCAGTAGTATAGGAGGTTCCGGGCCCCAGCATTTT. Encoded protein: CASSIGGSGPQHF.

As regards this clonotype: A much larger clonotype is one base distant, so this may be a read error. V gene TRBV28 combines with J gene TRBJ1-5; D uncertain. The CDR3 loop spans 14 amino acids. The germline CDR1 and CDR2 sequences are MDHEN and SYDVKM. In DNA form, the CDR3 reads TGTGCCGGCAGTTTATTCAGAACAAATCAGCCCCAGCATTTT. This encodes CAGSLFRTNQPQHF.

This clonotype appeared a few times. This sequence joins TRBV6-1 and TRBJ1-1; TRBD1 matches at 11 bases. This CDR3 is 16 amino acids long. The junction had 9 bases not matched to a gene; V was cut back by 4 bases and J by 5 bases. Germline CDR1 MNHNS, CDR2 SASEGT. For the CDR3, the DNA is TGTGCCAGCAGTGTCCGGACAGGGGGCGGTAGGACTGAAGCTTTCTTT. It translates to CASSVRTGGGRTEAFF.

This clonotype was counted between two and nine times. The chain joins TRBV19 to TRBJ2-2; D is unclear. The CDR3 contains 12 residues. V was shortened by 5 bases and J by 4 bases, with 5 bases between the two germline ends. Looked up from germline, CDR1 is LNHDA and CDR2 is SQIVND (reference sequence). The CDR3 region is CASSRITGELFF. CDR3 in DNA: TGTGCCAGTAGTCGGATCACCGGGGAGCTGTTTTTT.